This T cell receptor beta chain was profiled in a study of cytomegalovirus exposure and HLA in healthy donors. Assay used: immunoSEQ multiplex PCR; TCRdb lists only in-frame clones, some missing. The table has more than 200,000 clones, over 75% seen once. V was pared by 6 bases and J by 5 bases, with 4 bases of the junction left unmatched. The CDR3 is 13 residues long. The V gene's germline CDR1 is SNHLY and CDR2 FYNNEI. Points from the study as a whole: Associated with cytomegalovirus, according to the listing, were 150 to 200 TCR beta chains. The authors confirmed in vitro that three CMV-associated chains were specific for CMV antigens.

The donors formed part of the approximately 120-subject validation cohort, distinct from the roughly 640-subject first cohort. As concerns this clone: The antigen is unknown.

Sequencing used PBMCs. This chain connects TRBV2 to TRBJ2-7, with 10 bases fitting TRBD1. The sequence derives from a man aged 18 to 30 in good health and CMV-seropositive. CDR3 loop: CASRWTGGDEQYF. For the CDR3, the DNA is TGTGCCAGCAGGTGGACAGGGGGAGACGAGCAGTACTTC. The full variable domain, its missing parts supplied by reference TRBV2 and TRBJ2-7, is EPEVTQTPSHQVTQMGQEVILRCVPISNHLYFYWYRQILGQKVEFLVSFYNNEISEKSEIFDDQFSVERPDGSNFTLKIRSTKLEDSAMYFCASRWTGGDEQYFGPGTRLTVT.